Presented here are 8 T cell receptor beta chains from one specimen sequenced in a study of regulatory T cells in long-lasting Graves disease. Stated time point: persistent/refractory GD, antithyroid drugs over 5 years with positive TRAb. From RNA extracted from PBMCs, the TCR library was made. Assembly of TCR beta libraries relied on iRepertoire HTBI primers together with Arm-PCR of CDR3 regions. TCRdb re-analysed the multiplex PCR reads in MiXCR, keeping a single row per CDR3 protein. The table lists around 460,000 distinct CDR3 sequences, 20% to 25% of them singletons. This material consisted of peripheral blood mononuclear cells (PBMCs), taken when the disease was refractory, from a patient treated with antithyroid drugs. Receptors originate from a female donor with Graves disease.

This clonotype was seen at least ten times. The gene calls are TRBV6-1 and TRBJ2-5, with 7 bases identical to TRBD1. Germline lookup yields CDR1 MNHNS and CDR2 SASEGT. The CDR3 is 14 residues long. J lost 5 bases, V lost 6 bases, and 9 bases had no gene match. CDR3: CASSRNRGLETQYF. The CDR3 DNA reads TGTGCCAGCAGCAGAAACAGGGGCCTGGAGACCCAGTACTTC.

The rearrangement links TRBV9 to TRBJ1-1; D remains ambiguous. The CDR3 totals 15 residues. V dropped 0 bases and J dropped 3 bases, with 12 bases sitting between them. The germline CDR1 and CDR2 sequences are SGDLS and YYNGEE. The DNA of the CDR3 is TGTGCCAGCAGCGTAGTTCAGGTTGGATACACTGAAGCTTTCTTT. Residues: CASSVVQVGYTEAFF.

This clonotype was recorded at least ten times. The J gene is TRBJ1-5, the V gene TRBV2; D gene unclear. Germline values: CDR1 SNHLY, CDR2 FYNNEI. Trimming pared 6 bases from V and 1 base from J, leaving 7 bases between. This CDR3 comprises 13 residues. CDR3 loop: CASRADSNQPQHF. The DNA of the CDR3 is TGTGCCAGCAGGGCCGACAGCAATCAGCCCCAGCATTTT. The full variable domain, in which reference TRBV2 and TRBJ1-5 provide the parts outside the CDR3, is EPEVTQTPSHQVTQMGQEVILRCVPISNHLYFYWYRQILGQKVEFLVSFYNNEISEKSEIFDDQFSVERPDGSNFTLKIRSTKLEDSAMYFCASRADSNQPQHFGDGTRLSIL.

A few counts support this clonotype. The gene calls are TRBV4-2 and TRBJ2-2, with 8 positions matching TRBD2. The CDR3 covers 17 residues. V gave up 1 base and J gave up 6 bases; unmatched junction bases: 10. Per the germline V gene, CDR1 is LGHNA and CDR2 is YNFKEQ. The CDR3 protein is CASSQAPGLGMAGELFF. The CDR3, as DNA: TGTGCCAGCAGCCAAGCCCCGGGACTAGGGATGGCCGGGGAGCTGTTTTTT.

This clonotype occurred many times. The chain is built from TRBV6-2 or TRBV6-3 and TRBJ2-2, with D unresolved. The CDR3 extends over 14 amino acids. Germline loops: CDR1 MNHEY, CDR2 SVGEGT. Deletions cut 0 bases from V and 4 bases from J, with 6 bases between. The CDR3, as DNA: TGTGCCAGCAGTTACTCGAGTGGCACCGGGGAGCTGTTTTTT. Protein: CASSYSSGTGELFF.

Many counts were recorded for this clonotype. J is TRBJ1-5 and V is TRBV7-2, with TRBD1 as a possible D gene (5 bases). From germline, CDR1 is SGHTA and CDR2 FQGNSA. Trimming removed 5 bases from V and 3 bases from J, with 11 bases in between. The CDR3 has 14 residues. The CDR3 coding sequence is TGTGCCAGCAGCCATGCAGGGACCAATCAGCCCCAGCATTTT. Translation: CASSHAGTNQPQHF.

V usage is TRBV6-1 and J usage is TRBJ2-7, with 9 bases matching TRBD1. CDR3 length equals 13 residues. Germline CDR1 reads MNHNS; CDR2 reads SASEGT. The CDR3 here is CSSLGDRVYEQYF. CDR3 coding DNA: TGTTCGAGCCTTGGGGACAGGGTCTACGAGCAGTACTTC.

This clonotype was recorded many times. The rearrangement joins TRBV24-1 to TRBJ1-2; 8 nucleotides line up with TRBD1. V lost 0 bases and J lost 7; bases outside the gene matches: 9. The CDR3 loop spans 16 amino acids. CDR1 and CDR2 (germline): KGHDR, SFDVKD. The CDR3 bases are TGTGCCACCAGTGATTTGGGGTCAGGGGGCGAGAGTGGCTACACCTTC. It codes for CATSDLGSGGESGYTF.